The rows below give T cell receptor beta chains drawn from one sample of a study of CD8 T cells in ankylosing spondylitis. One entry per CDR3 protein results from TCRdb running MiXCR on the 5' RACE reads. This sample has over 600,000 distinct CDR3 sequences, with roughly 20% found just once. Sequencing input: blood, either unsorted or a sorted T cell fraction (not recorded which). The receptors come from a male donor with ankylosing spondylitis. CDR3s include the opening cysteine and the closing phenylalanine or tryptophan. A D gene is named only where the DNA matches it firmly. The size field is filled for only some rows; it gives once, few, many or a size class.

v_call	clone_size	j_call	d_call	cdr3_nt	cdr3_aa
TRBV20-1	NA	TRBJ2-3	NA	TGCAGTGCCGAAATCGAAGCGGTGGATACGCAGTATTTT	CSAEIEAVDTQYF
TRBV12-3/TRBV12-4	few	TRBJ2-7	TRBD1	TGTGCCAGCAGTTGGACCGGGACAGGGACTCGGGAGCAGTACTTC	CASSWTGTGTREQYF
TRBV5-6	few	TRBJ2-2	NA	TGTGCCAGCAGCTTGGATAAGGGGAGGAGACCCGGGGAGCTGTTTTTT	CASSLDKGRRPGELFF
TRBV5-5	few	TRBJ1-5	NA	TGTGCCAGCAGCTTGGTTCCAGGGAATAGCAATCAGCCCCAGCATTTT	CASSLVPGNSNQPQHF
TRBV29-1	few	TRBJ2-1	NA	TGCCTGGGTCGGTATTACAATGAGCAGTTCTTC	CLGRYYNEQFF
TRBV2	many	TRBJ2-3	TRBD2	TGTGCCAGCAGTGGAGCGGGGGGAGATACGCAGTATTTT	CASSGAGGDTQYF
TRBV18	NA	TRBJ2-7	TRBD2	TGTGCCAGCTCACGGACTAGTGAATACGAGCAGTACTTC	CASSRTSEYEQYF
TRBV29-1	NA	TRBJ2-1	NA	TGCAGCGCAGAAACCTACAATGAGCAGTTCTTC	CSAETYNEQFF
TRBV7-8	few	TRBJ1-1	NA	TGTGCCAGCAGCCGCGCCACCGGACTGGGGGGGACTGAAGCTTTCTTT	CASSRATGLGGTEAFF
TRBV5-1	NA	TRBJ2-7	NA	TGCGCCAGCAGCTTTCGGGACTCCGTCTACGAGCAGTACTTC	CASSFRDSVYEQYF
TRBV5-1	few	TRBJ1-3	TRBD1	TGCGCCAGCAGCCAAACAGGGGATGCTGGAAACACCATATATTTT	CASSQTGDAGNTIYF
TRBV20-1	few	TRBJ2-7	NA	TGCAGCGACCGGGGTCCTTCACGGCGCGAGCAGTACTTC	CSDRGPSRREQYF
TRBV20-1	few	TRBJ1-1	NA	TGCAGTGCTGAGGGCCCCGGAGCTACACTGAACACTGAAGCTTTCTTT	CSAEGPGATLNTEAFF
TRBV20-1	NA	TRBJ1-1	NA	TGCAGTGCTGCGCCCCGGGGCCTAAACACTGAAGCTTTCTTT	CSAAPRGLNTEAFF
TRBV12-3/TRBV12-4	NA	TRBJ1-1	NA	TGTGCCAGCAGACCAGACCGGAGGGGGACTGAAGCTTTCTTT	CASRPDRRGTEAFF
TRBV20-1	NA	TRBJ2-2	NA	TGCAGTGCTAGAATGAGGCAGGGTGGTACGCGGGGCACCGGGGAGCTGTTTTTT	CSARMRQGGTRGTGELFF
TRBV12-3/TRBV12-4	few	TRBJ2-5	NA	TGTGCCAGCAGTTTACACAGGTCAGGGAGAGAGACCCAGTACTTC	CASSLHRSGRETQYF
TRBV3-1	NA	TRBJ2-5	NA	TGTGCCAGCAGCCAGGGAAGTGGACACCTGGACCAAGAGACCCAGTACTTC	CASSQGSGHLDQETQYF
TRBV6-2/TRBV6-3	NA	TRBJ2-1	TRBD2	TGTGCCAGCAGTTTCACAACTAGCGGGAGAACCTTACAGGACTTCAATGAGCAGTTCTTC	CASSFTTSGRTLQDFNEQFF
TRBV5-1	many	TRBJ2-1	TRBD2	TGCGCCAGCAGCACAGCACTAGCGGGGGAAGACAATGAGCAGTTCTTC	CASSTALAGEDNEQFF
TRBV5-1	NA	TRBJ2-7	NA	TGCGCCAGCAGCCCCGGCCCGGGGCAGGCCTCCTACGAGCAGTACTTC	CASSPGPGQASYEQYF
TRBV6-6	NA	TRBJ2-1	NA	TGTGCCAGCACTCAGGAGGGCTTTTGGGAGCAGTTCTTC	CASTQEGFWEQFF
TRBV4-1	few	TRBJ2-7	NA	TGCGCCAGCAGCCCGGGCCCCCTCACCCAATACGAGCAGTACTTC	CASSPGPLTQYEQYF
TRBV20-1	NA	TRBJ2-3	TRBD2	TGCAGTGCTAGAGATCTCCGAGGTGAAAGACTAGCGACAGATACGCAGTATTTT	CSARDLRGERLATDTQYF
TRBV6-2/TRBV6-3	NA	TRBJ1-5	NA	TGTGCCAGCGGCGCGGGGGCAATGGGGCAGCCCCAGCATTTT	CASGAGAMGQPQHF
TRBV9	few	TRBJ2-7	TRBD1	TGTGCCAGCAGCGAAGGGGGCTCGAGCTCCTACGAGCAGTACTTC	CASSEGGSSSYEQYF
TRBV7-9	NA	TRBJ1-5	NA	TGTGCCAGCAGCGTCGTGGGACAGCCCCAGCATTTT	CASSVVGQPQHF
TRBV18	many	TRBJ2-3	NA	TGTGCCAGCTCACCAACGGGGCCGAGCACAGATACGCAGTATTTT	CASSPTGPSTDTQYF
TRBV7-9	NA	TRBJ2-1	NA	TGTGCCAGCAGCGTCCAGCGTTCCTACAATGAGCAGTTCTTC	CASSVQRSYNEQFF
TRBV7-8	NA	TRBJ2-1	TRBD2	TGTGCCAGCAGCACGGGACTAGCCGGGACATACGAGCAGTTCTTC	CASSTGLAGTYEQFF
TRBV5-1	NA	TRBJ2-1	TRBD2	TGCGCCAGCAGCCCCATAGCGGGGGGGCTTTACAATGAGCAGTTCTTC	CASSPIAGGLYNEQFF
TRBV12-3/TRBV12-4	few	TRBJ2-7	NA	TGTGCCAGCAGTTTAAATGGTGCCGAGCAGTACTTC	CASSLNGAEQYF
TRBV7-9	NA	TRBJ2-7	TRBD2	TGTGCCAGCAGCGAGGGACTAGCGGGTCTCGAGCAGTACTTC	CASSEGLAGLEQYF
TRBV7-8	NA	TRBJ2-1	NA	TGTGCCAGCAGCCCGTGGGGCCTTTACAATGAGCAGTTCTTC	CASSPWGLYNEQFF
TRBV12-3/TRBV12-4	NA	TRBJ1-1	NA	TGTGCCAGCACAACTACAGGGAACACTGAAGCTTTCTTT	CASTTTGNTEAFF
TRBV7-2	NA	TRBJ2-5	NA	TGTGCCAGCAGCCCTAAACCGGGGGCCTACCAAGAGACCCAGTACTTC	CASSPKPGAYQETQYF
TRBV9	few	TRBJ2-7	TRBD2	TGTGCCAGCAGCGTAGAAGGACTAGCGGGGGCCTCCTACGAGCAGTACTTC	CASSVEGLAGASYEQYF
TRBV7-9	NA	TRBJ1-1	NA	TGTGCCAGCAGCCCCCGCGAGACAGTAAACACTGAAGCTTTCTTT	CASSPRETVNTEAFF
TRBV28	few	TRBJ2-6	NA	TGTGCCAGCAGTCCCTCATTGAAGGGCTCACCCCCACTCTCTGGGGCCAACGTCCTGACTTTC	CASSPSLKGSPPLSGANVLTF
TRBV5-1	NA	TRBJ2-7	NA	TGCGCCAGCAGCTTGACAGGACAGAATTACTACGAGCAGTACTTC	CASSLTGQNYYEQYF
TRBV29-1	few	TRBJ1-1	NA	TGCAGCGTTCTTAGCCGGGAAAACCGGAACACTGAAGCTTTCTTT	CSVLSRENRNTEAFF
TRBV20-1	many	TRBJ2-7	NA	TGCAGTGCTAGTAATTTTCGACAGCCCTACGAGCAGTACTTC	CSASNFRQPYEQYF
TRBV7-9	many	TRBJ1-3	NA	TGTGCCAGCAGCTCCGGACATTTGGGAAACACCATATATTTT	CASSSGHLGNTIYF
TRBV7-2	NA	TRBJ2-7	NA	TGTGCCAGCAGCTCCGGCGGTGGGGGCCACTACGAGCAGTACTTC	CASSSGGGGHYEQYF
TRBV5-1	NA	TRBJ2-1	NA	TGCGCCAGCAGCTTGTGGGGTCTAGGGGCCATAAGCTCCTACAATGAGCAGTTCTTC	CASSLWGLGAISSYNEQFF
TRBV10-3	NA	TRBJ2-5	TRBD2	TGTGCCATCAGTGCCTTCGGTAGCGGGGGGGACCAAGAGACCCAGTACTTC	CAISAFGSGGDQETQYF
TRBV7-8	many	TRBJ2-4	NA	TGTGCCAGCAGCTTAGCCTCGGGTAGCGTAGCCCAAAACATTCAGTACTTC	CASSLASGSVAQNIQYF
TRBV25-1	NA	TRBJ1-6	NA	TGTGCCAGCACGAGCTCCTATAATTCACCCCTCCACTTT	CASTSSYNSPLHF
TRBV7-2	NA	TRBJ1-2	NA	TGTGCCAGCAGCCTCGTTAGGGAGGAGACCTATGGCTACACCTTC	CASSLVREETYGYTF
TRBV4-3	few	TRBJ2-5	NA	TGCGCCAGCAGCCAAGATGCCCAGACAGGTTACGGGGAGACCCAGTACTTC	CASSQDAQTGYGETQYF
TRBV7-3	NA	TRBJ2-1	NA	TGTGCCAGCAGCTTGTCTGCCTCCTACAATGAGCAGTTCTTC	CASSLSASYNEQFF
TRBV5-6	NA	TRBJ2-7	NA	TGTGCCAGCAGCTGGGGACGGAGTACGTACGAGCAGTACTTC	CASSWGRSTYEQYF
TRBV12-3/TRBV12-4	NA	TRBJ2-2	TRBD1	TGTGCCACCCAGTTTGTCCCTTTTTACCGGCCGGACAGGAACAACACCGGGGAGCTGTTTTTT	CATQFVPFYRPDRNNTGELFF
TRBV28	few	TRBJ2-1	NA	TGTGCCAGCAGGAAGACGGGAGTGGAGCAGTTCTTC	CASRKTGVEQFF
TRBV21-1	NA	TRBJ1-2	NA	TGTGCCAGCAGCAAAGCACCGAACACCGACTGGGGCTACACCTTC	CASSKAPNTDWGYTF
TRBV7-9	NA	TRBJ2-2	TRBD2	TGTGCCAGCACCCAGGGACTAGCGGGATCCGGGGAGCTGTTTTTT	CASTQGLAGSGELFF